The 32 T cell receptor beta chains given below trace back to one sample, sequenced in a study of cytomegalovirus exposure and HLA in healthy donors. PCR involved 60 Vbeta and 13 Jbeta primers. Some clones are missing from TCRdb's copy, which holds only in-frame ones; the method was immunoSEQ multiplex PCR. This listing includes approximately 140,000 clones. What was sequenced was PBMCs. All receptors come from a man aged 35-49 years in good health and CMV-seronegative.

The chain links TRBV2 to TRBJ2-1, with no clear D. This CDR3 region has 13 residues. Per the germline V gene, CDR1 is SNHLY and CDR2 is FYNNEI. Trimming cost V 1 base and J 3 bases, with 4 bases left between them. DNA of the CDR3: TGTGCCAGCAGTGAAGACAGCTACAATGAGCAGTTCTTC. This codes for CASSEDSYNEQFF.

This chain's CDR3 is CATESQGIGPSLNYGYTF. As DNA, the CDR3 is TGTGCCACCGAGTCACAGGGAATCGGCCCATCCTTAAACTATGGCTACACCTTC. The V and J genes are TRBV10-3 and TRBJ1-2; D is perhaps TRBD1 (6 bases). Trimming cost V 10 bases and J 2 bases, with 29 bases left between them. CDR1 is ENHRY, CDR2 SYGVKD, per germline. The CDR3 contains 18 residues.

The rearrangement links TRBV4-1 to TRBJ1-2; 7 bases are a match to TRBD1. V was clipped by 3 bases and J by 6 bases; unmatched bases: 16. The CDR3 is made up of 17 amino acids. The germline V gene has CDR1 MGHRA and CDR2 YSYEKL. The CDR3 bases are TGCGCCAGCAGCCAGCGGACAGGTGGGGCCCTATATGATGGCTACACCTTC. Its protein is CASSQRTGGALYDGYTF.

This chain joins TRBV6-5 and TRBJ2-1; 9 bases align to TRBD2. The V segment lost 2 bases and the J segment 8 bases; nucleotides outside the gene matches: 4. The CDR3 runs 14 residues. The germline CDR1 and CDR2 sequences are MNHEY and SVGAGI. The CDR3 bases are TGTGCCAGCAGTTACCGGCCTAGCGGGGATGAGCAGTTCTTC. Protein sequence: CASSYRPSGDEQFF.

V and J are TRBV7-2 and TRBJ2-3, with D uncertain. The CDR3 spans 16 residues. Trimming removed 2 bases from V and 4 bases from J, with 16 bases in between. Per germline, CDR1 SGHTA and CDR2 FQGNSA. In DNA form, the CDR3 reads TGTGCCAGCAGCTTAATCGAAGCTCCCCCGGCAGATACGCAGTATTTT. Its translation: CASSLIEAPPADTQYF. The full variable domain, its missing parts supplied by reference TRBV7-2 and TRBJ2-3, is GAGVSQSPSNKVTEKGKDVELRCDPISGHTALYWYRQSLGQGLEFLIYFQGNSAPDKSGLPSDRFSAERTGGSVSTLTIQRTQQEDSAVYLCASSLIEAPPADTQYFGPGTRLTVL.

The chain combines TRBV5-1 with TRBJ2-6, with a weak D call TRBD1 (5 bases). Trimming cost V 4 bases and J 0 bases, with 14 bases left between them. Looked up from germline, CDR1 is SGHRS and CDR2 is YFSETQ. The CDR3 loop spans 17 amino acids. For the CDR3, the DNA is TGCGCCAGCAGCCCTGGAAGACAGACCTCTGGGGCCAACGTCCTGACTTTC. Encoded protein: CASSPGRQTSGANVLTF.

The genes are TRBV5-6 and TRBJ2-7; the match to TRBD2 covers 9 bases. Per the germline V gene, CDR1 is SGHDT and CDR2 is YYEEEE. The CDR3 spans 15 residues. The V segment lost 2 bases and the J segment 6 bases; nucleotides outside the gene matches: 9. CDR3 region: CASSFSSGMRSEQYF. The DNA for the CDR3 is TGTGCCAGCAGCTTTTCTAGCGGGATGAGGAGCGAGCAGTACTTC.

The chain joins TRBV10-3 to TRBJ1-5; 9 bases line up with TRBD1. Germline lookup yields CDR1 ENHRY and CDR2 SYGVKD. This CDR3 has 16 amino acids. V dropped 10 bases and J dropped 2; count of bases not matched to a gene: 12. CDR3 bases: TGTGCCACCAGGACAGGGGCAAACTTTGGCAATCAGCCCCAGCATTTT. The encoded protein is CATRTGANFGNQPQHF.

The chain has TRBV5-1 and TRBJ1-2; no clear D gene. Germline V gene lookup returns CDR1 SGHRS and CDR2 YFSETQ. V lost 2 bases to trimming and J lost 2 bases, with 10 bases between them. The CDR3 spans 14 residues. CDR3 sequence: CASSFGEPNYGYTF. CDR3 nucleotide sequence: TGCGCCAGCAGCTTCGGGGAACCCAACTATGGCTACACCTTC. The full variable domain, with the rest looked up from reference TRBV5-1 and TRBJ1-2, is KAGVTQTPRYLIKTRGQQVTLSCSPISGHRSVSWYQQTPGQGLQFLFEYFSETQRNKGNFPGRFSGRQFSNSRSEMNVSTLELGDSALYLCASSFGEPNYGYTFGSGTRLTVV.

Written as DNA, the CDR3 is TGTGCCAGCACCTCAGGGAGGCCTGGAAACACCATATATTTT. This translates into CASTSGRPGNTIYF. This chain links TRBV5-6 with TRBJ1-3, with D perhaps matching TRBD1 (5 bases). Trimming took off 6 bases at V and 2 bases at J, with 12 bases between the two ends. Looked up from germline, CDR1 is SGHDT and CDR2 is YYEEEE. This CDR3 contains 14 residues. Full variable domain (outside the CDR3, taken from reference TRBV5-6 and TRBJ1-3): DAGVTQSPTHLIKTRGQQVTLRCSPKSGHDTVSWYQQALGQGPQFIFQYYEEEERQRGNFPDRFSGHQFPNYSSELNVNALLLGDSALYLCASTSGRPGNTIYFGEGSWLTVV.

The chain combines TRBV25-1 with TRBJ1-4; 9 nucleotides align to TRBD1. CDR3 length: 16 amino acids. After removal of 3 bases from V and 8 bases from J, the junction contained 10 bases not matched to a gene. The germline CDR1 and CDR2 sequences are MGHDK and SYGVNS. CDR3 protein: CASSDPRDRVQEKLFF. The CDR3 DNA follows: TGTGCCAGCAGTGACCCCCGGGACAGGGTTCAGGAAAAACTGTTTTTT.

The chain employs TRBV4-2 and TRBJ2-3; TRBD2 aligns across 12 bases. The germline gives CDR1 LGHNA, CDR2 YNFKEQ. The CDR3 length is 16 residues. Trimming cost V 2 bases and J 6 bases; bases outside gene matches: 6. CDR3 protein: CASSQQTSGGGDTQYF. The CDR3 DNA is TGTGCCAGCAGCCAACAGACTAGCGGGGGAGGTGATACGCAGTATTTT.

This chain links TRBV25-1 with TRBJ2-2; D is possibly TRBD2 (5 bases). V was trimmed by 5 bases and J by 3 bases, leaving 10 bases between them. The CDR3 extends over 14 amino acids. In germline, CDR1 is MGHDK, CDR2 SYGVNS. The CDR3 spells CASSLIAHTGELFF. The CDR3 nucleotides read TGTGCCAGCAGTTTGATAGCGCACACCGGGGAGCTGTTTTTT.

The chain carries TRBV5-1 and TRBJ1-2; no firm D call. Germline V gene lookup returns CDR1 SGHRS and CDR2 YFSETQ. With 2 bases removed from V and 2 bases from J, the gap between germline ends came to 16 bases. The CDR3 runs 16 residues. CDR3 bases: TGCGCCAGCAGCTTATATCCGGGAGTTCAGAACTATGGCTACACCTTC. This encodes CASSLYPGVQNYGYTF.

The J gene is TRBJ1-5, the V gene TRBV6-5, with D tentatively TRBD1 (5 bases). Trimming took off 7 bases at V and 3 bases at J, with 7 bases between the two ends. Germline CDR1 is MNHEY and CDR2 is SVGAGI. The CDR3 has 12 amino acids. CDR3 sequence: CASKGSNQPQHF. CDR3 DNA sequence: TGTGCCAGCAAGGGGTCCAATCAGCCCCAGCATTTT.

The CDR3 loop reads CASRPPQRGSYEQYF. The CDR3 DNA reads TGTGCCAGCAGACCCCCGCAGAGAGGTTCCTACGAGCAGTACTTC. The V gene is TRBV6-5, the J gene TRBJ2-5; no clear D gene. Gene TRBJ2-7 matches the end of the DNA better, so the J call may be wrong. This CDR3 has 15 amino acids. Germline loops: CDR1 MNHEY, CDR2 SVGAGI.

The gene calls are TRBV5-1 and TRBJ2-5; 12 nucleotides line up with TRBD2. V was clipped by 2 bases and J by 5 bases; unmatched bases: 4. CDR1 SGHRS and CDR2 YFSETQ come from the germline V gene. The CDR3 is made up of 15 amino acids. The CDR3 coding sequence is TGCGCCAGCAGCTTACTAGCGGGGGGCGGGGAGACCCAGTACTTC. Translating gives CASSLLAGGGETQYF.

The rearrangement links TRBV6-5 to TRBJ1-5; the match to TRBD1 covers 8 bases. Unmatched junction bases numbered 3, after V lost 5 bases and J lost 6 bases. The CDR3 extends over 13 amino acids. Germline-derived CDR1 and CDR2 are MNHEY and SVGAGI. The DNA for the CDR3 is TGTGCCAGCAGTGACAGGGGTAGTCAGCCCCAGCATTTT. Amino acid sequence: CASSDRGSQPQHF.

V is TRBV6-7 and J is TRBJ1-1; D unclear. TRBV6-7 is an open reading frame, and its role is uncertain. The CDR3 covers 17 residues. Trimming removed 0 bases from V and 4 bases from J, with 18 bases in between. This chain's CDR3 is CASSYSKGLLGSTEAFF. For the CDR3, the DNA is TGTGCCAGCAGTTACTCGAAAGGGTTACTAGGGAGCACTGAAGCTTTCTTT.

The J gene is TRBJ2-7, the V gene TRBV7-2; D uncertain. The V gene lost 5 bases and the J gene lost 4 bases, with 6 bases spanning the gap. This CDR3 has 11 residues. Germline V lookup: CDR1 SGHTA, CDR2 FQGNSA. The CDR3 DNA is TGTGCCAGCAGCCCGAGGTACGAGCAGTACTTC. It specifies CASSPRYEQYF.

This rearrangement joins TRBV7-9 to TRBJ1-2; possibly TRBD1 for D (6 bases). CDR1 is SEHNR and CDR2 is FQNEAQ in the germline V gene (reference sequence). With 4 bases removed from V and 8 bases from J, the gap between germline ends came to 11 bases. The length of the CDR3 is 12 residues. CDR3 loop: CASSSQGSGYTF. In nucleotides, the CDR3 is TGTGCCAGCAGCTCCCAGGGGTCCGGCTACACCTTC.

CDR3: CASSQAGDTEAFF. CDR3 nucleotides: TGTGCCAGCAGCCAGGCAGGGGACACTGAAGCTTTCTTT. The chain joins TRBV9 to TRBJ1-1; a possible D gene is TRBD1 (6 bases). The CDR3 loop spans 13 amino acids. In germline, CDR1 is SGDLS, CDR2 YYNGEE. Trimming shortened V by 4 bases and J by 3 bases, and 10 bases separated the two germline ends.

The chain links TRBV14 to TRBJ1-2; 9 bases align to TRBD1. Germline loops: CDR1 SGHDN, CDR2 FVKESK. The V and J ends lost 3 bases and 8 bases, in that order; junction bases with no gene match: 7. The CDR3 runs to 14 residues. CDR3 sequence (DNA): TGTGCCAGCAGCCAGCAACACAGGGGGCAAGGCTACACCTTC. As protein: CASSQQHRGQGYTF.

The chain uses TRBV4-3 and TRBJ2-3, with 7 bases that match TRBD2. The CDR3 loop spans 15 amino acids. After removal of 0 bases from V and 6 bases from J, the junction contained 6 bases not matched to a gene. CDR1 is LGHNA, CDR2 YSLEER, per germline. Here the CDR3 DNA reads TGCGCCAGCAGCCAAGACGGGGGGAGCTACGATACGCAGTATTTT. It codes for CASSQDGGSYDTQYF.

V and J are TRBV7-8 and TRBJ2-1, with 13 bases that match TRBD2. The CDR3 consists of 17 residues. Germline CDR1 SGHVS, CDR2 FQNEAQ. V shed 5 bases and J 3 bases; nucleotides not matched to a gene: 7. In DNA form, the CDR3 reads TGTGCCAGCAGCGCGAGGACTAGCGGGGGCCACTACAATGAGCAGTTCTTC. Its translation is CASSARTSGGHYNEQFF. The full variable domain, in which reference TRBV7-8 and TRBJ2-1 provide the parts outside the CDR3, is GAGVSQSPRYKVAKRGQDVALRCDPISGHVSLFWYQQALGQGPEFLTYFQNEAQLDKSGLPSDRFFAERPEGSVSTLKIQRTQQEDSAVYLCASSARTSGGHYNEQFFGPGTRLTVL.

The V gene is TRBV15, the J gene TRBJ2-7; D remains ambiguous. The germline CDR1 and CDR2 sequences are LNHNV and YYDKDF (reference sequence). With 6 bases removed from V and 2 bases from J, the gap between germline ends came to 11 bases. The CDR3 runs 13 residues. This chain's CDR3 is CATRAGATYEQYF. In nucleotides, the CDR3 is TGTGCCACCAGGGCAGGTGCCACCTACGAGCAGTACTTC.

V usage is TRBV6-5 and J usage is TRBJ2-3, with D possibly being TRBD1 (6 bases). This CDR3 has 13 amino acids. The germline gives CDR1 MNHEY, CDR2 SVGAGI. Trimming left V 6 bases short and J 9 bases short, with 16 bases between. As DNA, the CDR3 is TGTGCCAGCAGCCCCATATGGCAGGGGACGCAGTATTTT. Its protein is CASSPIWQGTQYF.

The chain joins TRBV9 to TRBJ1-1, with a weak D call TRBD1 (5 bases). The germline gives CDR1 SGDLS, CDR2 YYNGEE. The CDR3 spans 14 residues. V was clipped by 6 bases and J by 3 bases, with 15 bases between them. The CDR3 is CASKKRVGDTEAFF. CDR3 in DNA: TGTGCCAGCAAGAAAAGGGTAGGGGACACTGAAGCTTTCTTT.

The chain combines TRBV7-2 with TRBJ2-7; D remains unclear. Trimming stripped 1 base from V and 2 bases from J, with 9 bases between. There are 14 residues in the CDR3. CDR1 SGHTA and CDR2 FQGNSA come from the germline V gene. CDR3 coding DNA: TGTGCCAGCAGCTTAGGCCCAGTCCCCTACGAGCAGTACTTC. Residues: CASSLGPVPYEQYF.

The chain couples TRBV7-9 to TRBJ2-7; D perhaps matches TRBD1 (6 bases). V lost 0 bases and J lost 3, with 12 bases in between. Germline V gives CDR1 SEHNR, CDR2 FQNEAQ (reference sequence). The CDR3 consists of 15 residues. The CDR3 protein is CASSLAQGSYYEQYF. The CDR3, as DNA: TGTGCCAGCAGCTTAGCCCAGGGGTCTTACTACGAGCAGTACTTC.

The V and J genes are TRBV9 and TRBJ2-7; 7 bases line up with TRBD1. This CDR3 has 15 residues. Trimming at V came to 4 bases and at J to 6 bases, leaving 13 bases not matched to a gene. Germline loops: CDR1 SGDLS, CDR2 YYNGEE. The CDR3 is CASSPPGQDPREQYF. The CDR3 nucleotides are TGTGCCAGCAGCCCCCCAGGACAGGACCCTCGCGAGCAGTACTTC.

This chain links TRBV5-1 with TRBJ2-1, with TRBD1 matching over 7 bases. V shed 4 bases, J shed 2 bases, and the junction held 3 bases outside the gene matches. The CDR3 is 14 residues long. Germline loops: CDR1 SGHRS, CDR2 YFSETQ. The CDR3 spells CASSGQVTYNEQFF. The CDR3 region has the DNA TGCGCCAGCAGCGGACAGGTTACCTACAATGAGCAGTTCTTC.